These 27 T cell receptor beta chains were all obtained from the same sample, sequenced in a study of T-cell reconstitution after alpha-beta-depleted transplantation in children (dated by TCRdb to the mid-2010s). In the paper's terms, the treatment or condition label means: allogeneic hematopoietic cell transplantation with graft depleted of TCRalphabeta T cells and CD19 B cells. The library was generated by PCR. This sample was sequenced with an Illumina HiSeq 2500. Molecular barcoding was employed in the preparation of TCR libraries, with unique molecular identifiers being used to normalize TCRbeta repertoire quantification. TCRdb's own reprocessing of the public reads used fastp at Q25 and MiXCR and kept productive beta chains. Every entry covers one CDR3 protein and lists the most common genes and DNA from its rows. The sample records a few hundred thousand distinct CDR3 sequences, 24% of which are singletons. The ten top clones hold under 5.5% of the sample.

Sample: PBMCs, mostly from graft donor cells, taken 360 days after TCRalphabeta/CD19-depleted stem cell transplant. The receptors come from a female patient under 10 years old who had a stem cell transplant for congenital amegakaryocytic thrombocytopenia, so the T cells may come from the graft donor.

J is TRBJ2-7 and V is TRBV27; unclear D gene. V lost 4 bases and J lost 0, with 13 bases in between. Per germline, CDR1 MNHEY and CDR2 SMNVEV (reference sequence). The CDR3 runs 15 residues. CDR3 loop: CASSSAPPSSYEQYF. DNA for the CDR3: TGTGCCAGCAGTTCAGCTCCGCCTTCCTCCTACGAGCAGTACTTC.

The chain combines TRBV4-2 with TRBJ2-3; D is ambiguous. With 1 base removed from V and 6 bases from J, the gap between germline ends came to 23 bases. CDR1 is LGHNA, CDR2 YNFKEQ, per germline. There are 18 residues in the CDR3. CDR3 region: CASSQAPSRASPSDTQYF. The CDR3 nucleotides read TGTGCCAGCAGCCAAGCCCCATCCCGCGCTTCTCCTTCCGATACGCAGTATTTT.

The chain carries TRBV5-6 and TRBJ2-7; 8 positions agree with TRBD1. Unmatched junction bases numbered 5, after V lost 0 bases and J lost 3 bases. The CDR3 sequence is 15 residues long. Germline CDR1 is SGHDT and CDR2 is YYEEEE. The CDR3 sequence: CASSLGPTGDYEQYF. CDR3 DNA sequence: TGTGCCAGCAGCTTGGGTCCGACAGGGGACTACGAGCAGTACTTC.

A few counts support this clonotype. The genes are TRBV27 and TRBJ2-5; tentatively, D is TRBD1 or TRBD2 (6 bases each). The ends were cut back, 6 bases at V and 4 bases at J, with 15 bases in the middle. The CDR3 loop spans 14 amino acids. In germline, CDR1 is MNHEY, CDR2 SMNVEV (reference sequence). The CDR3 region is CASRLGGLGETQYF. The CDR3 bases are TGTGCCAGCAGACTCGGGGGCCTGGGAGAGACCCAGTACTTC.

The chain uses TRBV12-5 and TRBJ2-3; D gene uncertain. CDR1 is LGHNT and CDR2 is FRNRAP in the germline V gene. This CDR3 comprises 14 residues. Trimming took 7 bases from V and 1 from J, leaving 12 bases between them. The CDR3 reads CASVPGSGTDTQYF. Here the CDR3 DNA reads TGTGCTAGTGTCCCGGGCTCTGGCACAGATACGCAGTATTTT. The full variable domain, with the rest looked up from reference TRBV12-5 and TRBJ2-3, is DARVTQTPRHKVTEMGQEVTMRCQPILGHNTVFWYRQTMMQGLELLAYFRNRAPLDDSGMPKDRFSAEMPDATLATLKIQPSEPRDSAVYFCASVPGSGTDTQYFGPGTRLTVL.

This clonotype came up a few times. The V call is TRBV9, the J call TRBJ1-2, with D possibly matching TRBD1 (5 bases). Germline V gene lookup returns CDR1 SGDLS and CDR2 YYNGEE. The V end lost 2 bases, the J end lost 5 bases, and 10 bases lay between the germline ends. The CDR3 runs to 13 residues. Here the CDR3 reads CASSVGQEYGYTF. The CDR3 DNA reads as TGTGCCAGCAGCGTGGGGCAGGAGTATGGCTACACCTTC.

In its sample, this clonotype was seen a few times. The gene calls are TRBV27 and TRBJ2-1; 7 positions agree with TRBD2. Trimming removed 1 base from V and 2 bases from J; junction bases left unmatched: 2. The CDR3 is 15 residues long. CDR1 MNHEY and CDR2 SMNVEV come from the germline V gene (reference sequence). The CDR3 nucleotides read TGTGCCAGCAGTTTATTGGCGGGGGCCTACAATGAGCAGTTCTTC. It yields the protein CASSLLAGAYNEQFF.

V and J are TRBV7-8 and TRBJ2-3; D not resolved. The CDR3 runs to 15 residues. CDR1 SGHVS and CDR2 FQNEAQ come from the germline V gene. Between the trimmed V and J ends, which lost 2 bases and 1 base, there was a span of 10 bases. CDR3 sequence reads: CASSLLRLGTDTQYF. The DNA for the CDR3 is TGTGCCAGCAGCTTACTCCGGCTCGGCACAGATACGCAGTATTTT.

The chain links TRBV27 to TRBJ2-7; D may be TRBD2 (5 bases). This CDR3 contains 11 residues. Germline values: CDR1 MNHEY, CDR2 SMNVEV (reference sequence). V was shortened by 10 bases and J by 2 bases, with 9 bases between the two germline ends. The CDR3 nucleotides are TGTGCCACTGGAGGCCCCTACGAGCAGTACTTC. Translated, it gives CATGGPYEQYF.

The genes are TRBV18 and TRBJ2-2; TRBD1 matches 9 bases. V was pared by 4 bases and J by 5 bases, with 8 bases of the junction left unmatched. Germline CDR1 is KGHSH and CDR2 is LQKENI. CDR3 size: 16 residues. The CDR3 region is CASSRPGQGVTGELFF. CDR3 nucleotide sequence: TGTGCCAGCTCACGTCCGGGACAGGGAGTAACCGGGGAGCTGTTTTTT.

CDR3 sequence (DNA): TGTGCCAGCAGCCCCCCGGGACAGGGGTTGCGTTCACCCCTCCACTTT. Protein product: CASSPPGQGLRSPLHF. V usage is TRBV2 and J usage is TRBJ1-6; TRBD1 matches at 10 bases. This CDR3 comprises 16 residues. Losses at the gene ends were 6 bases for V and 9 bases for J; bases not matched to a gene: 11. Germline CDR1 is SNHLY and CDR2 is FYNNEI.

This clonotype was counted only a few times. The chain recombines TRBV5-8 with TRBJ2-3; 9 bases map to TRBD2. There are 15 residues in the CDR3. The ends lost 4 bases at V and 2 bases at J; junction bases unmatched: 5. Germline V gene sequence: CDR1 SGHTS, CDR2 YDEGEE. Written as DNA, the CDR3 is TGTGCCAGCAGCCCCGGACTAGCGACCACAGATACGCAGTATTTT. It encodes CASSPGLATTDTQYF.

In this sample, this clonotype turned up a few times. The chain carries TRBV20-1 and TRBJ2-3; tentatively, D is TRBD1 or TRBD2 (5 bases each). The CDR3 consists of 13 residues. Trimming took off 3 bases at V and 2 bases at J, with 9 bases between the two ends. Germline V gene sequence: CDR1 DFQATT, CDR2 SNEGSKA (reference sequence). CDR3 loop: CSASSGTTDTQYF. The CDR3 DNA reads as TGCAGTGCTAGTTCCGGGACCACAGATACGCAGTATTTT.

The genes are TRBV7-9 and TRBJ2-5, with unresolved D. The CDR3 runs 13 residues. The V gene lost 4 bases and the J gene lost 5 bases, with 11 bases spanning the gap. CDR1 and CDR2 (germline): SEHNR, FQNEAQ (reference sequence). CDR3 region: CASSYIYGETQYF. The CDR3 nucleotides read TGTGCCAGCAGCTACATTTATGGGGAGACCCAGTACTTC.

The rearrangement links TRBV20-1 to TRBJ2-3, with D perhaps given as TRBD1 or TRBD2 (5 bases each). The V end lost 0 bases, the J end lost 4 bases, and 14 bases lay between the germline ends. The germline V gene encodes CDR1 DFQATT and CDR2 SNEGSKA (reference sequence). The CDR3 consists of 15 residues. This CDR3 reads CSARDLRARADTQYF. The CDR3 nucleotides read TGCAGTGCTAGAGATCTCAGGGCGCGGGCAGATACGCAGTATTTT.

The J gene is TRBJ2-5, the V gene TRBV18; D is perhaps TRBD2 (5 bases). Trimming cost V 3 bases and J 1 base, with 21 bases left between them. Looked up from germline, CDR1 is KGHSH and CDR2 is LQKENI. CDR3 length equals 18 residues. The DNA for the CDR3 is TGTGCCAGCTCACCCTCATTCCCTAAGCGGAAATCCCAAGAGACCCAGTACTTC. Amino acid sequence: CASSPSFPKRKSQETQYF.

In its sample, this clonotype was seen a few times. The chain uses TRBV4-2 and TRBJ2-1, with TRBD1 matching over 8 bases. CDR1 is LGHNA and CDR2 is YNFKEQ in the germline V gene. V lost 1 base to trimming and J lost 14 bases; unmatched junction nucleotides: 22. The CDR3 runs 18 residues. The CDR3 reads CASSQVWPLGQEVIGEFF. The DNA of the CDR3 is TGTGCCAGCAGCCAAGTGTGGCCCCTGGGACAGGAGGTAATAGGAGAGTTCTTC.

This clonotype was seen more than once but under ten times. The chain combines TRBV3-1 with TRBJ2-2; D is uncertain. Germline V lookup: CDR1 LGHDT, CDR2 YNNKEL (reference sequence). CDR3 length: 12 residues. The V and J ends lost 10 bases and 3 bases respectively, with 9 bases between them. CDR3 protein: CATPTDTGELFF. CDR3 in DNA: TGTGCCACCCCGACTGACACCGGGGAGCTGTTTTTT.

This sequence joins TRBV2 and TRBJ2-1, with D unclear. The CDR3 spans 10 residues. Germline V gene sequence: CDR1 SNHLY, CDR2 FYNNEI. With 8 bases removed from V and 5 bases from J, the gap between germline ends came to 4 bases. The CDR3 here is CASVDNEQFF. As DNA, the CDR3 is TGTGCCAGCGTAGACAATGAGCAGTTCTTC.

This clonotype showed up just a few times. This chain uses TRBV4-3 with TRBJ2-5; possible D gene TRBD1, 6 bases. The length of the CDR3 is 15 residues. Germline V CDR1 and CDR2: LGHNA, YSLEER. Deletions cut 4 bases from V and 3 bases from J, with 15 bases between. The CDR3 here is CASSRTDSPKETQYF. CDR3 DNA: TGCGCCAGCAGCCGAACGGACAGCCCTAAAGAGACCCAGTACTTC.

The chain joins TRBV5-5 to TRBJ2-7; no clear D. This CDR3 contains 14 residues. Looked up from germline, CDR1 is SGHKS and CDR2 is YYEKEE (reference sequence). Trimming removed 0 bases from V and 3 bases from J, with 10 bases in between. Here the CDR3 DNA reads TGTGCCAGCAGCTTGGGGGCGACAAACTACGAGCAGTACTTC. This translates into CASSLGATNYEQYF.

The CDR3 is CASSQGLARYSEQYF. The DNA of the CDR3 is TGTGCCAGCAGCCAGGGGCTGGCAAGGTATTCGGAGCAGTACTTC. This sequence joins TRBV14 and TRBJ2-7, with TRBD1 as a possible D gene (5 bases). The germline V gene encodes CDR1 SGHDN and CDR2 FVKESK. V was shortened by 3 bases and J by 7 bases, with 19 bases between the two germline ends. The CDR3 loop spans 15 amino acids.

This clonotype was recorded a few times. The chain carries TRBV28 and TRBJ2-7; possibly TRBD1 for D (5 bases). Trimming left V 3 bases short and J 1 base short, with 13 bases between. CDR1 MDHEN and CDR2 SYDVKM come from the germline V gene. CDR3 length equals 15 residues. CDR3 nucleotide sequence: TGTGCCAGCAGTTTTTTCCAAACAGGTTCCTACGAGCAGTACTTC. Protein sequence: CASSFFQTGSYEQYF.

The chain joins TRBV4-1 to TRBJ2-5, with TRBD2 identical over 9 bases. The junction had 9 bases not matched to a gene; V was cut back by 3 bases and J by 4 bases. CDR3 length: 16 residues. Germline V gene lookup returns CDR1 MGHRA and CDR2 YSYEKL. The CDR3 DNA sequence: TGCGCCAGCAGCCACATGGGACTAGCCGGGGGAGAGACCCAGTACTTC. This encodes CASSHMGLAGGETQYF.

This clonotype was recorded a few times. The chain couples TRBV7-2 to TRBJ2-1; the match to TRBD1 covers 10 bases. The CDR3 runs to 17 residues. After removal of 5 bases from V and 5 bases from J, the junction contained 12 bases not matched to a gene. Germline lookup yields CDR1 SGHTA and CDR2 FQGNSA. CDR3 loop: CASSTRLGGQGNNEQFF. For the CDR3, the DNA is TGTGCCAGCAGCACGAGGCTGGGGGGACAGGGGAACAATGAGCAGTTCTTC.

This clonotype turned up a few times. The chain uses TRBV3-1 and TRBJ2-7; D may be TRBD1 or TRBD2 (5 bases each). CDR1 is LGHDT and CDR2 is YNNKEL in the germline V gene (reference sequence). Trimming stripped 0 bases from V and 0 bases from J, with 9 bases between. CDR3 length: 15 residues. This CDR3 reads CASSQEGRNSYEQYF. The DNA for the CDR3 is TGTGCCAGCAGCCAAGAGGGACGGAACTCCTACGAGCAGTACTTC.

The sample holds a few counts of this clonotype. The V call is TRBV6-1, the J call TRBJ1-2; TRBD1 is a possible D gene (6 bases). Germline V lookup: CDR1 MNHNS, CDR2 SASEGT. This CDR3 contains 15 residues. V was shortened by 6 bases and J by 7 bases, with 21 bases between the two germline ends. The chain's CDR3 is CASRLREGGVGGYTF. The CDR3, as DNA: TGTGCCAGCAGGCTCCGGGAGGGGGGCGTTGGTGGCTACACCTTC.